Below are 10 T cell receptor beta chains sequenced from a single sample in a study of Ad26.COV2.S vaccination and SARS-CoV-2 variants. Assay used: immunoSEQ multiplex PCR; TCRdb lists only in-frame clones, some missing. This sample has around 450,000 clones, with approximately 89% found just once. Treatment meaning: approximately 18 received Ad26.COV2.S at low or high dose, single or two shots; about 5 received placebo; per-sample allocation not given. At day 63 after the first vaccine or placebo injection, samples were drawn. The source material was peripheral blood, sampled in a trial of Ad26.COV2.S vaccine versus placebo. These receptors were taken from a person aged 18-65 years who received the Ad26.COV2.S COVID-19 vaccine or a placebo.

V and J are TRBV6-2 or TRBV6-3 and TRBJ2-3, with D perhaps given as TRBD1 or TRBD2 (5 bases each). Between the trimmed V and J ends, which lost 6 bases and 8 bases, there was a span of 12 bases. CDR1 and CDR2 (germline): MNHEY, SVGEGT. The CDR3 has 12 amino acids. CDR3 in DNA: TGTGCCAGCAGCCTAGTAGGGACTACGCAGTATTTT. This codes for CASSLVGTTQYF.

V is TRBV28 and J is TRBJ1-3, with 7 bases fitting TRBD1. V was pared by 2 bases and J by 4 bases, with 5 bases of the junction left unmatched. The CDR3 has 15 residues. Germline V gene data show CDR1 as MDHEN and CDR2 as SYDVKM. The CDR3, as DNA: TGTGCCAGCAGTTTAGTGACAGGGAGGGGAAACACCATATATTTT. This codes for CASSLVTGRGNTIYF.

This chain links TRBV5-1 with TRBJ2-3, with D unresolved. CDR1 SGHRS and CDR2 YFSETQ come from the germline V gene. V lost 1 base and J 5 bases, leaving 5 bases between the germline ends. This CDR3 contains 12 residues. DNA of the CDR3: TGCGCCAGCAGCTTGTCAGAAGATACGCAGTATTTT. Its protein product is CASSLSEDTQYF. Variable domain in full (rest from reference TRBV5-1 and TRBJ2-3): KAGVTQTPRYLIKTRGQQVTLSCSPISGHRSVSWYQQTPGQGLQFLFEYFSETQRNKGNFPGRFSGRQFSNSRSEMNVSTLELGDSALYLCASSLSEDTQYFGPGTRLTVL.

In this sample, this clone turned up once. V usage is TRBV6-6 and J usage is TRBJ1-4; D ambiguous. Germline V lookup: CDR1 MNHNY, CDR2 SVGAGI (reference sequence). The CDR3 is made up of 15 amino acids. Deletions cut 4 bases from V and 2 bases from J, with 11 bases between. CDR3 nucleotide sequence: TGTGCCAGCAGTTCCCGGTTGGAGACTAATGAAAAACTGTTTTTT. This gives the protein CASSSRLETNEKLFF.

This sequence joins TRBV6-2 or TRBV6-3 and TRBJ2-5; D might be TRBD1 (5 bases). With 2 bases removed from V and 5 bases from J, the gap between germline ends came to 15 bases. Looked up from germline, CDR1 is MNHEY and CDR2 is SVGEGT. This CDR3 contains 15 residues. The chain's CDR3 is CASSYHRLLGETQYF. The CDR3 DNA reads as TGTGCCAGCAGTTACCACAGGCTATTAGGGGAGACCCAGTACTTC.

To note about this clone: Other DNA sequences from this sample encode an identical CDR3 as well. V usage is TRBV7-3 and J usage is TRBJ2-1; D may be TRBD2 (6 bases). In germline, CDR1 is SGHTA, CDR2 FQGTGA. With 2 bases removed from V and 2 bases from J, the gap between germline ends came to 13 bases. The CDR3 is 16 amino acids. This CDR3 is CASSLLAGGAYNEQFF. The CDR3 nucleotides read TGTGCCAGCAGCTTACTGGCCGGGGGAGCCTACAATGAGCAGTTCTTC.

V is TRBV2 and J is TRBJ2-7; the D is unclear. V was clipped by 5 bases and J by 7 bases, with 12 bases between them. The CDR3 spans 12 residues. From germline, CDR1 is SNHLY and CDR2 FYNNEI. The CDR3 spells CASSPTSDEQYF. DNA for the CDR3: TGTGCCAGCAGTCCCACCTCGGATGAGCAGTACTTC. Supplemented by reference TRBV2 and TRBJ2-7, the full variable domain reads EPEVTQTPSHQVTQMGQEVILRCVPISNHLYFYWYRQILGQKVEFLVSFYNNEISEKSEIFDDQFSVERPDGSNFTLKIRSTKLEDSAMYFCASSPTSDEQYFGPGTRLTVT.

This sequence joins TRBV6-2 or TRBV6-3 and TRBJ1-3; D call uncertain. Trimming took off 1 base at V and 4 bases at J, with 8 bases between the two ends. The CDR3 has 14 residues. The germline CDR1 and CDR2 sequences are MNHEY and SVGEGT. The CDR3, as DNA: TGTGCCAGCAGTTACTGGAGGCCCGGAAACACCATATATTTT. It specifies CASSYWRPGNTIYF.

On this clone itself: Different DNA sequences within this sample yield the same CDR3. The CDR3 bases are TGTGCCAGCAGTTACTCGGGCGGCTCCTATAATTCACCCCTCCACTTT. This encodes CASSYSGGSYNSPLHF. The chain links TRBV6-5 to TRBJ1-6; D gene uncertain. This CDR3 contains 16 residues. Germline CDR1 is MNHEY and CDR2 is SVGAGI. V gave up 0 bases and J gave up 0 bases, with 6 bases separating them.

This sequence joins TRBV10-3 and TRBJ1-5; TRBD1 matches 7 bases. V trimming: 5 bases; J trimming: 3 bases; junction bases outside the gene matches: 10. CDR1 is ENHRY, CDR2 SYGVKD, per germline. The CDR3 sequence is 16 residues long. The CDR3 reads CAISPGQESSNQPQHF. The CDR3 nucleotides are TGTGCCATCAGTCCCGGACAGGAAAGTTCCAATCAGCCCCAGCATTTT.